A selection of T cell receptor beta chains follows, all from one sample in a study of T cells in Graves' hyperthyroidism and ophthalmopathy. TCRdb recomputed calls from the multiplex PCR reads with MiXCR, one row per CDR3 protein. The profile shows over 500,000 distinct CDR3 sequences, approximately 14% of them singletons. The sample was blood. Every receptor here comes from a woman aged 40 to 49 with Graves' hyperthyroidism. Each CDR3 is given with its conserved first and last residue. The order of the fields is CDR3 protein, V gene, CDR3 length, J gene.

CDR3 protein: CASSRRSRATNEKLFF
V gene: TRBV5-6
CDR3 length: 16
J gene: TRBJ1-4

CDR3 protein: CASSLPRGAGEFGGTDTQYF
V gene: TRBV7-2
CDR3 length: 20
J gene: TRBJ2-3

CDR3 protein: CASSASGQGYEQYF
V gene: TRBV5-1
CDR3 length: 14
J gene: TRBJ2-7

CDR3 protein: CASSVQNGYTF
V gene: TRBV6-1
CDR3 length: 11
J gene: TRBJ1-2

CDR3 protein: CASSWGSARETQYF
V gene: TRBV12-3/TRBV12-4
CDR3 length: 14
J gene: TRBJ2-5

CDR3 protein: CASSAPTSGTYNEQFF
V gene: TRBV9
CDR3 length: 16
J gene: TRBJ2-1

CDR3 protein: CSAPDGIGYTF
V gene: TRBV20-1
CDR3 length: 11
J gene: TRBJ1-2

CDR3 protein: CASSRWPINNEQFF
V gene: TRBV27
CDR3 length: 14
J gene: TRBJ2-1

CDR3 protein: CASSYSSDSPNTGELFF
V gene: TRBV6-2/TRBV6-3
CDR3 length: 17
J gene: TRBJ2-2

CDR3 protein: CASSVNIGSTSGANVLTF
V gene: TRBV7-2
CDR3 length: 18
J gene: TRBJ2-6

CDR3 protein: CASSDKGQVNTGKLFF
V gene: TRBV6-2/TRBV6-3
CDR3 length: 16
J gene: TRBJ2-2

CDR3 protein: CATSDRAGGLLDTQYF
V gene: TRBV24-1
CDR3 length: 16
J gene: TRBJ2-3

CDR3 protein: CASSGGGVRQGTEAFF
V gene: TRBV7-2
CDR3 length: 16
J gene: TRBJ1-1

CDR3 protein: CASSADPSGVKPQHF
V gene: TRBV6-1
CDR3 length: 15
J gene: TRBJ1-5

CDR3 protein: CSARGLAGTNTGELFF
V gene: TRBV20-1
CDR3 length: 16
J gene: TRBJ2-2

CDR3 protein: CAAVSGGNEQFF
V gene: TRBV30
CDR3 length: 12
J gene: TRBJ2-1

CDR3 protein: CASSWTGSEDQPQHF
V gene: TRBV28
CDR3 length: 15
J gene: TRBJ1-5

CDR3 protein: CAWSEGKTEAFF
V gene: TRBV30
CDR3 length: 12
J gene: TRBJ1-1

CDR3 protein: CASKDNSYEQYF
V gene: TRBV27
CDR3 length: 12
J gene: TRBJ2-7

CDR3 protein: CAGGQAVNQPQHF
V gene: TRBV2
CDR3 length: 13
J gene: TRBJ1-5